This T cell receptor beta chain was obtained from a study of shared clonotypes between healthy human individuals. Naive CD8 cells lacked CD45RO, underwent positive selection for CCR7 and left out terminally differentiated effector memory CD45RA+ cells. Sequencing was at deep level. Produced via immunoSEQ multiplex PCR; TCRdb's table is partial and in-frame only. In the table there are about 2.1 million clones, around 93% of which are singletons. Trimming took 7 bases from V and 8 from J, leaving 13 bases between them. Germline lookup yields CDR1 SGDLS and CDR2 YYNGEE. The CDR3 totals 12 residues. Sequencing was performed on naive CD8+ T cells from PBMCs. The clonotype originates from a man aged 18 to 35 in good health. Some clones in this sample may be carry-over from other donors' samples. The V call is TRBV9, the J call TRBJ2-1; D is possibly TRBD2 (5 bases). CDR3 in amino acids: CASARVDDEQFF. The CDR3 DNA follows: TGTGCCAGCGCGAGGGTGGATGATGAGCAGTTCTTC. Full variable domain (remainder filled in from reference TRBV9 and TRBJ2-1): DSGVTQTPKHLITATGQRVTLRCSPRSGDLSVYWYQQSLDQGLQFLIQYYNGEERAKGNILERFSAQQFPDLHSELNLSSLELGDSALYFCASARVDDEQFFGPGTRLTVL.